This T cell receptor (beta chain) was observed in a study of shared clonotypes between healthy human individuals. Study-wide background: The study used three CD4 naive, three CD4 memory, two CD8 naive and one CD8 memory plate per donor. Findings of the study overall: Relative to clonotypes present in all four donors, those not shared had lower generation probabilities.

Across several immunoSEQ plates, the genomic DNA of each subset was split evenly. Data came from immunoSEQ multiplex PCR; TCRdb stores just in-frame clones and leaves some out. The table includes hundreds of thousands of clones, less than 80% detected once. Germline loops: CDR1 MNHEY, CDR2 SMNVEV (reference sequence). With 5 bases clipped from V and 5 bases from J, the junction kept 11 bases outside the gene matches. This CDR3 is built from 16 residues. With regard to this clone: The antigen remains undetermined.

All of the donors resided in Nashville, Tennessee, and each was a Caucasian adult. The specimen was memory CD4+ T cells sorted from blood. Subset defined: CD45RA-negative fraction. This sequence was found in a woman aged 30 to 39 in good health. The V call is TRBV27, the J call TRBJ2-5; 10 nucleotides match TRBD2. CDR3 sequence reads: CASSRGASGSWETQYF. In nucleotides, the CDR3 is TGTGCCAGCAGTCGGGGGGCTAGCGGGAGTTGGGAGACCCAGTACTTC.